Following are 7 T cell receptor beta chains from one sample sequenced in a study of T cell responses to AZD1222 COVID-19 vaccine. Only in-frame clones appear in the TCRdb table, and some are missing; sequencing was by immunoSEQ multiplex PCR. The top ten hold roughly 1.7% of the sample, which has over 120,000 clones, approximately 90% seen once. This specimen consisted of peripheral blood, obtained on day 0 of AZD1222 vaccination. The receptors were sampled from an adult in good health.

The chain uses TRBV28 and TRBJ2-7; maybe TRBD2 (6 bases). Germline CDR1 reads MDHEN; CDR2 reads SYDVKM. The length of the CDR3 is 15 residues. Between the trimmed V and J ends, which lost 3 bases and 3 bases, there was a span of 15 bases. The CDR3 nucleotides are TGTGCCAGCAGTTTTTTCGGGGGAGCGAACTACGAGCAGTACTTC. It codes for CASSFFGGANYEQYF.

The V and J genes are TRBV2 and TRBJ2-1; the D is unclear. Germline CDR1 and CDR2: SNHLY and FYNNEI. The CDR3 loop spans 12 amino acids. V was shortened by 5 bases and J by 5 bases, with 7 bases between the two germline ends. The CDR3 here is CASSSDHNEQFF. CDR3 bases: TGTGCCAGCAGTTCCGACCACAATGAGCAGTTCTTC.

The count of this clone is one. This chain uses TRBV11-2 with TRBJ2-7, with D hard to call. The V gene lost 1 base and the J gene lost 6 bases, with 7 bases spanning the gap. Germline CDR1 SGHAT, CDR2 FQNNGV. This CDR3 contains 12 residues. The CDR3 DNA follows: TGTGCCAGCAGCTTAGCAATAGTCGAGCAGTACTTC. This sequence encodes CASSLAIVEQYF.

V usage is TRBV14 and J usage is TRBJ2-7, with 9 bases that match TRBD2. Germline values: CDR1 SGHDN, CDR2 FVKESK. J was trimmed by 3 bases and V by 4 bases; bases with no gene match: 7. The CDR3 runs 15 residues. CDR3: CASSRIAGANYEQYF. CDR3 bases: TGTGCCAGCAGCCGGATAGCGGGGGCCAACTACGAGCAGTACTTC.

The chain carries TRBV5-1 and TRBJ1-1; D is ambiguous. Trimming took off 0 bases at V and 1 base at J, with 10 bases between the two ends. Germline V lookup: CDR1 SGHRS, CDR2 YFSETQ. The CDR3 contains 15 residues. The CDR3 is CASSLGGRSNTEAFF. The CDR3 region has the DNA TGCGCCAGCAGCTTGGGCGGCAGGTCGAACACTGAAGCTTTCTTT.

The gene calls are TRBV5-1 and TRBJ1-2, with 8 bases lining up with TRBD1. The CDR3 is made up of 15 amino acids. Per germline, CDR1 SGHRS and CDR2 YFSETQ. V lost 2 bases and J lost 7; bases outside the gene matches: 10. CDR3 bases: TGCGCCAGCAGCTTTCTAGTAGGGACAGGTTTTGGCTACACCTTC. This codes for CASSFLVGTGFGYTF.

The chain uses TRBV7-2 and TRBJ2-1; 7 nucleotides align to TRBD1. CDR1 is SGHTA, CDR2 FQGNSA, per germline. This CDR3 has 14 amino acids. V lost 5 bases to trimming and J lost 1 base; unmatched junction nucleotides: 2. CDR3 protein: CASSRDRSYNEQFF. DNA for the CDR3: TGTGCCAGCAGCAGGGACAGATCCTACAATGAGCAGTTCTTC.